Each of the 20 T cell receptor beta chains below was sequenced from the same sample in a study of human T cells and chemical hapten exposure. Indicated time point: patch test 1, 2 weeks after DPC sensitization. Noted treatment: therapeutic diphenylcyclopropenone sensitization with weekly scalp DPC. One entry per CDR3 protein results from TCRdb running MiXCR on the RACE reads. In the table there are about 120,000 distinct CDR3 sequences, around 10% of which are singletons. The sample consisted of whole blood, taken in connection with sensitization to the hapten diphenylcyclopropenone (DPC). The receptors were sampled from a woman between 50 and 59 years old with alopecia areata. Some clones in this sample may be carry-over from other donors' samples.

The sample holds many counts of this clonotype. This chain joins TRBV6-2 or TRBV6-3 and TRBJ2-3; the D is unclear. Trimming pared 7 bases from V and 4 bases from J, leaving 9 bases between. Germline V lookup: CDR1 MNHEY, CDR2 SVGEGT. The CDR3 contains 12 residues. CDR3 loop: CASTDTSDTQYF. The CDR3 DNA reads TGTGCCAGCACCGACACCTCAGATACGCAGTATTTT.

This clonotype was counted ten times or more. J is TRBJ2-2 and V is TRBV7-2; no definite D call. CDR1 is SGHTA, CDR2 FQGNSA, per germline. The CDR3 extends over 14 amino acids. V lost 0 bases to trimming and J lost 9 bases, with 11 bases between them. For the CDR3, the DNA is TGTGCCAGCAGCTTAGCCTCCGGGCGCAGGGAGCTGTTTTTT. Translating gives CASSLASGRRELFF.

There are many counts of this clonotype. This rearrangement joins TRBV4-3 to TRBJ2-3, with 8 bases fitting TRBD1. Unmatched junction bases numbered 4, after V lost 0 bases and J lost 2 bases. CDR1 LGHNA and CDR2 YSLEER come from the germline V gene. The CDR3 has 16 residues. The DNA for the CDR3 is TGCGCCAGCAGCCAAGATGGGCAGGGGGCCACAGATACGCAGTATTTT. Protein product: CASSQDGQGATDTQYF.

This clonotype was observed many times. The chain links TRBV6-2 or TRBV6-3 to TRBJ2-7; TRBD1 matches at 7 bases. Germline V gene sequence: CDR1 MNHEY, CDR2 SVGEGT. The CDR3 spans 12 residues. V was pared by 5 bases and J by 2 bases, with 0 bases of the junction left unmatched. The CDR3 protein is CASSGTAYEQYF. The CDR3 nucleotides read TGTGCCAGCAGTGGGACAGCCTACGAGCAGTACTTC.

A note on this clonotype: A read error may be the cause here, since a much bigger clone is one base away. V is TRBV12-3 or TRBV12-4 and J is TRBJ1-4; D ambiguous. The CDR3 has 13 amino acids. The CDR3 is CASSSERAERLFF. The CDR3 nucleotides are TGTGCCAGCAGTTCCGAACGGGCTGAAAGACTGTTTTTT.

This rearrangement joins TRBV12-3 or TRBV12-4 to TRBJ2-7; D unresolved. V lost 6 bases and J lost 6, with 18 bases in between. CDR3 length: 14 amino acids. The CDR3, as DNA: TGTGCCAGCAGCGCTAGACACACTCGAGGCGAGCAGTACTTC. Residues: CASSARHTRGEQYF.

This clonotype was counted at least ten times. The CDR3 here is CASSYWTGSDTQYF. CDR3 coding DNA: TGTGCCAGCAGCTACTGGACAGGTTCAGATACGCAGTATTTT. The chain links TRBV13 to TRBJ2-3, with 7 bases matching TRBD1. J lost 4 bases, V lost 4 bases, and 5 bases had no gene match. Germline CDR1 and CDR2: PRHDT and FYEKMQ (reference sequence). The CDR3 is 14 residues long. Full variable domain (remainder filled in from reference TRBV13 and TRBJ2-3): AAGVIQSPRHLIKEKRETATLKCYPIPRHDTVYWYQQGPGQDPQFLISFYEKMQSDKGSIPDRFSAQQFSDYHSELNMSSLELGDSALYFCASSYWTGSDTQYFGPGTRLTVL.

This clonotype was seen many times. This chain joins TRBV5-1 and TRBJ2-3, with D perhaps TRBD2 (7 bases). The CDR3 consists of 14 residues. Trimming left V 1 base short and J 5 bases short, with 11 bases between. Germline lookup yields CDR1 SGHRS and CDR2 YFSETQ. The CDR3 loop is CASSLWGGVDTQYF. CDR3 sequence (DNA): TGCGCCAGCAGCTTGTGGGGGGGCGTAGATACGCAGTATTTT. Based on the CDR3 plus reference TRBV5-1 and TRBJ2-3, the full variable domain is KAGVTQTPRYLIKTRGQQVTLSCSPISGHRSVSWYQQTPGQGLQFLFEYFSETQRNKGNFPGRFSGRQFSNSRSEMNVSTLELGDSALYLCASSLWGGVDTQYFGPGTRLTVL.

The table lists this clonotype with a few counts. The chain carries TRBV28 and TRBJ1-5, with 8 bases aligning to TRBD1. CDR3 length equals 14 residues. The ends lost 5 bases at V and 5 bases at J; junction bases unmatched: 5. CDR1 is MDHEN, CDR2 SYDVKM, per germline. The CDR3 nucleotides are TGTGCCAGCAGTACAGGACAGGGCCATCAGCCCCAGCATTTT. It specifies CASSTGQGHQPQHF.

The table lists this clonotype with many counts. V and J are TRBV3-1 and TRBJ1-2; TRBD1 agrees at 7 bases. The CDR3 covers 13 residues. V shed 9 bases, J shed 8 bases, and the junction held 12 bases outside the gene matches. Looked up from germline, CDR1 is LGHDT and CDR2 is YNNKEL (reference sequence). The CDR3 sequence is CASAFDRDDGYTF. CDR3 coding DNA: TGTGCCAGTGCTTTTGACAGGGATGACGGCTACACCTTC.

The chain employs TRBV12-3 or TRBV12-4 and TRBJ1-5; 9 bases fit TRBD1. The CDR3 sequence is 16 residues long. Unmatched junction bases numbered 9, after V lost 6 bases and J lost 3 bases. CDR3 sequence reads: CASRPGQGLSNQPQHF. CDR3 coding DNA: TGTGCCAGCAGACCGGGACAGGGCCTTTCCAATCAGCCCCAGCATTTT.

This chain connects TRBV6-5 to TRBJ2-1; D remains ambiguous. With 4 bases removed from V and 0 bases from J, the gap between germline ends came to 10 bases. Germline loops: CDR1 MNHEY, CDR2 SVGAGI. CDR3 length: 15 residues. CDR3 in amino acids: CASSCRLRSYNEQFF. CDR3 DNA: TGTGCCAGCAGTTGCCGCCTCCGCTCCTACAATGAGCAGTTCTTC.

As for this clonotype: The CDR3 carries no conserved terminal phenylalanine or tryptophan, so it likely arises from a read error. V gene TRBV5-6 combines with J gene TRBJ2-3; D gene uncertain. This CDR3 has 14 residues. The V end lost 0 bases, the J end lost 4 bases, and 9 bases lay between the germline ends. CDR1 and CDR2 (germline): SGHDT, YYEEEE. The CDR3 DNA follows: TGTGCCAGCAGCTTGGGGCACATTGCAGATACGCAGTATTTA. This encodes CASSLGHIADTQYL.

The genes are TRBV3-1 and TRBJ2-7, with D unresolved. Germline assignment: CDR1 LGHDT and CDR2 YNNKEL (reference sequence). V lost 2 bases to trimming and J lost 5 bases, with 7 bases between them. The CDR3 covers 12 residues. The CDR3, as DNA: TGTGCCAGCAGCCAAAGTTCCAACGAGCAGTACTTC. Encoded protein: CASSQSSNEQYF.

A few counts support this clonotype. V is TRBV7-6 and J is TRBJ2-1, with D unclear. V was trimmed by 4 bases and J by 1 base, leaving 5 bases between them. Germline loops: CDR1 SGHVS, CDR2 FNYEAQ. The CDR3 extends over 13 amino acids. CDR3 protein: CASSSRSYNEQFF. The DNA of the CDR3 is TGTGCCAGCAGCTCCCGGTCCTACAATGAGCAGTTCTTC.

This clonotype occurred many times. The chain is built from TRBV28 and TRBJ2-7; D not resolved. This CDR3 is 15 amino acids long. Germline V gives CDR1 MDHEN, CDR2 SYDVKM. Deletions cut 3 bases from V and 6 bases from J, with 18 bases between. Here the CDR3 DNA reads TGTGCCAGCAGTTTTCTTCGAGTTACCCGCTCCGAGCAGTACTTC. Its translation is CASSFLRVTRSEQYF.

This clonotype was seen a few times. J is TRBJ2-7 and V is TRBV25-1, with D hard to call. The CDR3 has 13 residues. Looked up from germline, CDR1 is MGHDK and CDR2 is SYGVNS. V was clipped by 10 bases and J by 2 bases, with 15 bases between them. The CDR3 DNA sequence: TGTGCCACCTTGACGGCGGAAGCCTACGAGCAGTACTTC. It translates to CATLTAEAYEQYF.

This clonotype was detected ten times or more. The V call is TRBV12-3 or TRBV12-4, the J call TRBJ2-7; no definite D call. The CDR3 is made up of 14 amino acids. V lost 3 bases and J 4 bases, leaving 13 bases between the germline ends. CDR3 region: CASSFSGGRYEQYF. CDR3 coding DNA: TGTGCCAGCAGTTTTTCGGGTGGCAGGTACGAGCAGTACTTC.

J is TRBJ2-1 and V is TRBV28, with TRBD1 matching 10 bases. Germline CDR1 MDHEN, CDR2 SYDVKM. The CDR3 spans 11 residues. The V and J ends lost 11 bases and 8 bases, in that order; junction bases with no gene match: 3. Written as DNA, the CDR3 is TGTGCCGTCGACAGGGGGCATGAGCAGTTCTTC. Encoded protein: CAVDRGHEQFF.

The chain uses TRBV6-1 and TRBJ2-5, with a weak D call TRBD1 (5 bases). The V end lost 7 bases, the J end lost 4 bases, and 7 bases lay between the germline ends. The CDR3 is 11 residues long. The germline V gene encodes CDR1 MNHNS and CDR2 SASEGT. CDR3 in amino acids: CASTQGETQYF. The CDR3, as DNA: TGTGCCAGCACCCAGGGAGAGACCCAGTACTTC.